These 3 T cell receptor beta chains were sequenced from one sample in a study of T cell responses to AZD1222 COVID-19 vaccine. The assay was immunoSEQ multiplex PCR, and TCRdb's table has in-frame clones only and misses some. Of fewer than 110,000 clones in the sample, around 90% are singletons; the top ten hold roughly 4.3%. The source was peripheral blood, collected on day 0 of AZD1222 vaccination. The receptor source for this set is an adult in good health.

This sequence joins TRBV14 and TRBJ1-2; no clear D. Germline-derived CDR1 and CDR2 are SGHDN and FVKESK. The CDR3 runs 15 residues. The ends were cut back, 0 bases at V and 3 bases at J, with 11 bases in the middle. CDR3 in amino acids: CASSQEIGEDYGYTF. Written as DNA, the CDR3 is TGTGCCAGCAGCCAAGAAATCGGGGAAGACTATGGCTACACCTTC.

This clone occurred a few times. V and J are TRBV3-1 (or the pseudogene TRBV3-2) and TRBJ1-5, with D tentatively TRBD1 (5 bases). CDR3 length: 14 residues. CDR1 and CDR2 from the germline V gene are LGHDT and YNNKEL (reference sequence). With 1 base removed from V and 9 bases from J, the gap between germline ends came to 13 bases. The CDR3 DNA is TGTGCCAGCAGCCAAGGCGGGGACGGGAGGCCCCAGCATTTT. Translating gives CASSQGGDGRPQHF.

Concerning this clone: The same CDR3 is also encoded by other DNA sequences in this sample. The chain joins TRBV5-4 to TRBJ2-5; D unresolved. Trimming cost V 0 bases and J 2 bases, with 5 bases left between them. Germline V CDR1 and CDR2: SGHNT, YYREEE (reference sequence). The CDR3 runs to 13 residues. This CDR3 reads CASSLGRQETQYF. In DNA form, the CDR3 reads TGTGCCAGCAGCTTGGGGCGGCAAGAGACCCAGTACTTC.